This TCR beta chain was identified during a study of cytomegalovirus exposure and HLA in healthy donors. Whole-study context: Assignment to the Caucasian-associated ancestry cluster applied to approximately 80% of the approximately 360 genotyped donors. Study results and caveats: Segments of the TCR beta V type were, in most cases, productive about 90% or about 30% of the time in an earlier analysis. On later analysis, the bulk of CMV-associated TCR beta chains appeared to be HLA-restricted.

As to this clone: Its specificity is not known.

The trim removed 3 bases at V and 2 bases at J, leaving 4 bases unmatched. From germline, CDR1 is GTSNPN and CDR2 SVGIG (reference sequence). The CDR3 is made up of 15 amino acids. This PCR relied on a set of 60 Vbeta primers and 13 Jbeta primers. Sequenced by immunoSEQ multiplex PCR; TCRdb stores in-frame clones only, minus some. The sample lists more than 80,000 clones; around three quarters were seen once. Healthy bone marrow donors supplied every sample. Sequencing input: PBMCs. This clonotype originated in a woman aged 45-60 years in good health and CMV-seropositive. V gene TRBV30 combines with J gene TRBJ1-3, with TRBD1 identical over 10 bases. CDR3 sequence: CAWSPGTGAGNTIYF. CDR3 DNA sequence: TGTGCCTGGAGCCCCGGGACAGGGGCTGGAAACACCATATATTTT.